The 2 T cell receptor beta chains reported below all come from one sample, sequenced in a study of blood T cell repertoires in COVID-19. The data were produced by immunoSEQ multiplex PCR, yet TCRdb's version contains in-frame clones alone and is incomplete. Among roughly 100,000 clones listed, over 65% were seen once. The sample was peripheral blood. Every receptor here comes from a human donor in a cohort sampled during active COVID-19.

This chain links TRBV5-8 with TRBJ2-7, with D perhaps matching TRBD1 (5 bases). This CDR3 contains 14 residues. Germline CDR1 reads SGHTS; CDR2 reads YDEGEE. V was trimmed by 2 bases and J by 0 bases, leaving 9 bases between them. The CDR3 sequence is CASSFYRSSYEQYF. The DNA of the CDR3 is TGTGCCAGCAGCTTCTACAGGAGCTCCTACGAGCAGTACTTC.

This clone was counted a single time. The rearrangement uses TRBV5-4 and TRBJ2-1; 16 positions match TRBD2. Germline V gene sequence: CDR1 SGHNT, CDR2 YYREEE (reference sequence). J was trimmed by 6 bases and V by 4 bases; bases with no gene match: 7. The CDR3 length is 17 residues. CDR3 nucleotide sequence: TGTGCCAGCAGCATAGGGACTAGCGGGGGGGTATCCAATGAGCAGTTCTTC. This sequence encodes CASSIGTSGGVSNEQFF. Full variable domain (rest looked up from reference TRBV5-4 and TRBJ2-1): ETGVTQSPTHLIKTRGQQVTLRCSSQSGHNTVSWYQQALGQGPQFIFQYYREEENGRGNFPPRFSGLQFPNYSSELNVNALELDDSALYLCASSIGTSGGVSNEQFFGPGTRLTVL.